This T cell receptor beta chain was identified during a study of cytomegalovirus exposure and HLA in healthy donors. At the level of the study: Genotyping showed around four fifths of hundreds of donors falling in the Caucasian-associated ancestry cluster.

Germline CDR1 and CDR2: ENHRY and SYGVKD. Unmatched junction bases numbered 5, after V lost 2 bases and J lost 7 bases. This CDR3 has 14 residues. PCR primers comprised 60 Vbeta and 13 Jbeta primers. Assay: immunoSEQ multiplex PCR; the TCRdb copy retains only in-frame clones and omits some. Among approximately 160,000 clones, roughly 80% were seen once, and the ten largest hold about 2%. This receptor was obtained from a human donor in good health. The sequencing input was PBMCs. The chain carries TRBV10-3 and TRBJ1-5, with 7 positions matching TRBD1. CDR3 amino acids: CAISEDRAGQPQHF. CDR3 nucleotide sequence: TGTGCCATCAGTGAGGACAGGGCGGGGCAGCCCCAGCATTTT.